This passage covers 15 T cell receptor beta chains from one sample sequenced in a study of blood T cell repertoires in COVID-19. Profiling relied on immunoSEQ multiplex PCR, and the TCRdb table lists in-frame clones only, not all of them. The sample lists a few hundred thousand clones, about 88% occurring once. The source material was peripheral blood. The receptors come from a middle-aged woman who had recovered from COVID-19.

The chain carries TRBV30 and TRBJ2-1; no clear D gene. The CDR3 runs 12 residues. V was clipped by 6 bases and J by 2 bases, with 8 bases between them. The germline CDR1 and CDR2 sequences are GTSNPN and SVGIG (reference sequence). The CDR3 loop reads CACSVPYNEQFF. DNA of the CDR3: TGTGCCTGCTCGGTGCCCTACAATGAGCAGTTCTTC.

This rearrangement joins TRBV6-5 to TRBJ1-5, with 9 bases lining up with TRBD1. From germline, CDR1 is MNHEY and CDR2 SVGAGI. Unmatched junction bases numbered 8, after V lost 6 bases and J lost 5 bases. The CDR3 runs to 15 residues. CDR3 nucleotide sequence: TGTGCCAGCAGCGCCGGGACAGGGAACCATCAGCCCCAGCATTTT. It translates to CASSAGTGNHQPQHF.

The chain recombines TRBV9 with TRBJ2-2; 14 bases match TRBD2. The V and J ends lost 5 bases and 9 bases, in that order; junction bases with no gene match: 9. Germline V gene lookup returns CDR1 SGDLS and CDR2 YYNGEE. The CDR3 consists of 16 residues. The CDR3 bases are TGTGCCAGCAGTCACTCCGGGACTAGCGGGAGAAGGGAGCTGTTTTTT. Translation: CASSHSGTSGRRELFF.

This chain joins TRBV15 and TRBJ1-5; 7 bases match TRBD1. Germline V lookup: CDR1 LNHNV, CDR2 YYDKDF (reference sequence). V dropped 0 bases and J dropped 4; count of bases not matched to a gene: 3. The CDR3 spans 15 residues. CDR3 coding DNA: TGTGCCACCAGCAGAGATGCAGGGGGAAATCAGCCCCAGCATTTT. Amino acid sequence: CATSRDAGGNQPQHF.

V gene TRBV24-1 combines with J gene TRBJ2-6; D not resolved. Per the germline V gene, CDR1 is KGHDR and CDR2 is SFDVKD. The CDR3 totals 17 residues. V lost 1 base and J 0 bases, leaving 9 bases between the germline ends. In DNA form, the CDR3 reads TGTGCCACCAGTGATTTACCAGGCCGCTCTGGGGCCAACGTCCTGACTTTC. It yields the protein CATSDLPGRSGANVLTF.

The chain recombines TRBV9 with TRBJ2-6; D not resolved. Germline V CDR1 and CDR2: SGDLS, YYNGEE. The ends were cut back, 4 bases at V and 0 bases at J, with 5 bases in the middle. The CDR3 has 14 residues. The chain's CDR3 is CASSSRSGANVLTF. In DNA form, the CDR3 reads TGTGCCAGCAGCTCCCGCTCTGGGGCCAACGTCCTGACTTTC.

The chain joins TRBV13 to TRBJ1-4, with D perhaps matching TRBD1 (6 bases). V was trimmed by 4 bases and J by 2 bases, leaving 14 bases between them. Germline CDR1 PRHDT, CDR2 FYEKMQ (reference sequence). The CDR3 sequence is 16 residues long. The CDR3 reads CASSSPGAGTNEKLFF. The CDR3 region has the DNA TGTGCCAGCAGCTCACCAGGGGCTGGGACTAATGAAAAACTGTTTTTT.

This clone was seen a few times. This chain uses TRBV12-3 or TRBV12-4 with TRBJ1-6; no clear D gene. The CDR3 covers 12 residues. The V end lost 9 bases, the J end lost 7 bases, and 10 bases lay between the germline ends. CDR3 in amino acids: CASTGGNSPLHF. Written as DNA, the CDR3 is TGTGCCAGTACGGGAGGGAATTCACCCCTCCACTTT.

The V call is TRBV19, the J call TRBJ2-1; 15 nucleotides agree with TRBD2. The CDR3 extends over 17 amino acids. Germline V gives CDR1 LNHDA, CDR2 SQIVND (reference sequence). V trimming: 5 bases; J trimming: 9 bases; junction bases outside the gene matches: 11. Written as DNA, the CDR3 is TGTGCCAGTAGTCCCCGGACTAGCGGGAGGGCCGCGGCTGAGCAGTTCTTC. Its translation is CASSPRTSGRAAAEQFF.

This sequence joins TRBV9 and TRBJ1-2; no clear D. Germline CDR1 and CDR2: SGDLS and YYNGEE. V was cut by 0 bases and J by 3 bases, with 15 bases left in between. The CDR3 runs 16 residues. The CDR3 region is CASSVATGMRDYGYTF. CDR3 nucleotide sequence: TGTGCCAGCAGCGTAGCTACGGGAATGAGAGACTATGGCTACACCTTC.

The CDR3 sequence: CASSQDPPPGRNQPQHF. The DNA for the CDR3 is TGCGCCAGCAGCCAAGACCCCCCCCCGGGTCGGAATCAGCCCCAGCATTTT. This chain connects TRBV4-1 to TRBJ1-5; no definite D call. Germline V gives CDR1 MGHRA, CDR2 YSYEKL. Trimming took 0 bases from V and 4 from J, leaving 16 bases between them. The CDR3 loop spans 17 amino acids.

The V call is TRBV12-5, the J call TRBJ2-1; 7 nucleotides align to TRBD1. V was clipped by 5 bases and J by 4 bases; unmatched bases: 14. Germline CDR1 and CDR2: LGHNT and FRNRAP. The CDR3 length is 17 residues. As DNA, the CDR3 is TGTGCTAGTGGTCCCCAAACAGGGGCGCGGACTTACAATGAGCAGTTCTTC. Translated, it gives CASGPQTGARTYNEQFF.

V usage is TRBV2 and J usage is TRBJ2-3, with D possibly matching TRBD1 (7 bases). CDR1 and CDR2 (germline): SNHLY, FYNNEI. CDR3 length: 17 residues. V dropped 1 base and J dropped 4 bases, with 18 bases sitting between them. CDR3 in amino acids: CASSEGGGTVEADTQYF. The CDR3 DNA is TGTGCCAGCAGTGAAGGGGGCGGGACAGTGGAGGCAGATACGCAGTATTTT.

This chain connects TRBV7-2 to TRBJ1-2, with TRBD1 as a possible D gene (5 bases). Germline CDR1 SGHTA, CDR2 FQGNSA. The V end was cut by 5 bases, the J end by 5 bases, with 12 bases between. This CDR3 comprises 13 residues. The CDR3 DNA reads TGTGCCAGCAGCCCCCTGGGGGGGTATGGCTACACCTTC. Its translation is CASSPLGGYGYTF.

V gene TRBV5-1 combines with J gene TRBJ2-1; a possible D gene is TRBD1 (5 bases). CDR1 is SGHRS, CDR2 YFSETQ, per germline. The V gene lost 2 bases and the J gene lost 5 bases, with 17 bases spanning the gap. This CDR3 contains 16 residues. CDR3 amino acids: CASSFGANTYHNEQFF. The CDR3 region has the DNA TGCGCCAGCAGCTTTGGGGCTAACACCTACCACAATGAGCAGTTCTTC.